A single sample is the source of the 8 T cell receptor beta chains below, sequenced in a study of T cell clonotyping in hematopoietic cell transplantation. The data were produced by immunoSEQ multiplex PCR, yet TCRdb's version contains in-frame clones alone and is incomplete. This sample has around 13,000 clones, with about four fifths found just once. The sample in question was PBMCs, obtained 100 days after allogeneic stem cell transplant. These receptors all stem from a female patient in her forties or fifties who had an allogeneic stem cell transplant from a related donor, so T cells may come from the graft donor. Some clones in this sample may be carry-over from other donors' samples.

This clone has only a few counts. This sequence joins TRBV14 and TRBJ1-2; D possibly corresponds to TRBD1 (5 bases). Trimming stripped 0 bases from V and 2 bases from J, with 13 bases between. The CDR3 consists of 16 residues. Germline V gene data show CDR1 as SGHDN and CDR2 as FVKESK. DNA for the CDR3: TGTGCCAGCAGCCAAGATCTGGGCAGGGTGAACTATGGCTACACCTTC. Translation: CASSQDLGRVNYGYTF.

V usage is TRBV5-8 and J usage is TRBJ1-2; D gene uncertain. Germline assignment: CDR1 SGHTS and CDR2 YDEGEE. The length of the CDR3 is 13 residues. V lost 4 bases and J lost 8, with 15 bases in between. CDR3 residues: CASSVLSGRGYTF. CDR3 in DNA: TGTGCCAGCAGCGTGCTTTCCGGGCGAGGCTACACCTTC.

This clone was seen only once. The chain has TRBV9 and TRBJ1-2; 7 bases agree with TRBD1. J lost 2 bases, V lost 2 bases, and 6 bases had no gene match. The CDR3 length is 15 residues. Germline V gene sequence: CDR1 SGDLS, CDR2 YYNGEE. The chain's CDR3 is CASSVRDSINYGYTF. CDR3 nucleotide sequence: TGTGCCAGCAGCGTTCGGGACAGTATCAACTATGGCTACACCTTC.

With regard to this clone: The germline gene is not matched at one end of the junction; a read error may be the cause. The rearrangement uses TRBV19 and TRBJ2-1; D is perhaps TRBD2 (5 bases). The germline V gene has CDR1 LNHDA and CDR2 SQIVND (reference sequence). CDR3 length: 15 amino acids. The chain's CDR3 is CASSLDRGSYNEQFF. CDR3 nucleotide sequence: TGTGCCAGTAGTTTAGACCGAGGGTCCTACAATGAGCAGTTCTTC.

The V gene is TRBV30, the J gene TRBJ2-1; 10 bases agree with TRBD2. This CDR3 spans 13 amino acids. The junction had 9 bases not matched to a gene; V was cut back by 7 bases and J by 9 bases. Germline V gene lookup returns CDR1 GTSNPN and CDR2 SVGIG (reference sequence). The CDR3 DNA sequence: TGTGCCTTCGAGCGGGAGGGCCGGAGTGAGCAGTTCTTC. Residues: CAFEREGRSEQFF. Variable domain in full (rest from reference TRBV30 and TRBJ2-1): SQTIHQWPATLVQPVGSPLSLECTVEGTSNPNLYWYRQAAGRGLQLLFYSVGIGQISSEVPQNLSASRPQDRQFILSSKKLLLSDSGFYLCAFEREGRSEQFFGPGTRLTVL.

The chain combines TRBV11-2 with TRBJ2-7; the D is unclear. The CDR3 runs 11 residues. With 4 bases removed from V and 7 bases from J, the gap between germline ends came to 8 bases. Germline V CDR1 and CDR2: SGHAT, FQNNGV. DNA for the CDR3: TGTGCCAGCAGCTACTCCGAGGAGCAGTACTTC. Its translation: CASSYSEEQYF.

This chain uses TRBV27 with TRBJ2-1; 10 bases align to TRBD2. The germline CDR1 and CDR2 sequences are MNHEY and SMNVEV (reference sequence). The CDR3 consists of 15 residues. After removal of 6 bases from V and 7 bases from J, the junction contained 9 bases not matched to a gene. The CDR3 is CASRRGSGRGNEQFF. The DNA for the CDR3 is TGTGCCAGCAGAAGAGGGAGCGGGAGGGGTAATGAGCAGTTCTTC.

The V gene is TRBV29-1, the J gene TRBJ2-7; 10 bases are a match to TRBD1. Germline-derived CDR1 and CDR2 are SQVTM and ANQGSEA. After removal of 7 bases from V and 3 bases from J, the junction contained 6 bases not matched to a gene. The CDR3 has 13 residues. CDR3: CSAQRDRGYEQYF. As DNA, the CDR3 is TGCAGCGCCCAACGGGACAGGGGCTACGAGCAGTACTTC.